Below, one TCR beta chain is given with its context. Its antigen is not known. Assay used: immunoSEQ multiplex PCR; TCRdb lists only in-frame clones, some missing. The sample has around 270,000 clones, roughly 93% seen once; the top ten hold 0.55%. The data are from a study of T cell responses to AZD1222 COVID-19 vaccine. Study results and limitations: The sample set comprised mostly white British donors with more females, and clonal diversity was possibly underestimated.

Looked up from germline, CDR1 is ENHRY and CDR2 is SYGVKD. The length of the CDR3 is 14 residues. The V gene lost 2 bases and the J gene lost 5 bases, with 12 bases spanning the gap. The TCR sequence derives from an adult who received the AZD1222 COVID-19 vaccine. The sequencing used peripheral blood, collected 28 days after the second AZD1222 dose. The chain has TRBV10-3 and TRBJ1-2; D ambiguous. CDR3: CAISEGREAYGYTF. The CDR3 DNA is TGTGCCATCAGTGAGGGCAGAGAAGCTTATGGCTACACCTTC.